This T cell receptor (beta chain) was identified in a study of CD4 T cells in relation to SARS-CoV-2 and coronaviruses. On this clone: Its antigen remains unidentified.

Germline CDR1 is SGHVS and CDR2 is FQNEAQ. This CDR3 region has 15 residues. V was cut by 3 bases and J by 4 bases, with 15 bases left in between. Before the COVID-19 pandemic, during about 2011-2019, CD4+ T cells were taken from unexposed donors. Isolation of CD4+ T cells took place after about 10 days in culture. This table comes from immunoSEQ multiplex PCR, and its TCRdb copy is limited to in-frame clones, with some not included. The sample has around 25,000 clones; about 75% are singletons. This chain links TRBV7-8 with TRBJ1-1; perhaps TRBD1 as D (6 bases). The receptor was isolated from a human donor in good health. Sequencing used CD4+ T cells from PBMCs, cultured in vitro. CDR3 protein: CASSLSRTVSTEAFF. For the CDR3, the DNA is TGTGCCAGCAGCTTGAGCAGGACAGTAAGCACTGAAGCTTTCTTT.